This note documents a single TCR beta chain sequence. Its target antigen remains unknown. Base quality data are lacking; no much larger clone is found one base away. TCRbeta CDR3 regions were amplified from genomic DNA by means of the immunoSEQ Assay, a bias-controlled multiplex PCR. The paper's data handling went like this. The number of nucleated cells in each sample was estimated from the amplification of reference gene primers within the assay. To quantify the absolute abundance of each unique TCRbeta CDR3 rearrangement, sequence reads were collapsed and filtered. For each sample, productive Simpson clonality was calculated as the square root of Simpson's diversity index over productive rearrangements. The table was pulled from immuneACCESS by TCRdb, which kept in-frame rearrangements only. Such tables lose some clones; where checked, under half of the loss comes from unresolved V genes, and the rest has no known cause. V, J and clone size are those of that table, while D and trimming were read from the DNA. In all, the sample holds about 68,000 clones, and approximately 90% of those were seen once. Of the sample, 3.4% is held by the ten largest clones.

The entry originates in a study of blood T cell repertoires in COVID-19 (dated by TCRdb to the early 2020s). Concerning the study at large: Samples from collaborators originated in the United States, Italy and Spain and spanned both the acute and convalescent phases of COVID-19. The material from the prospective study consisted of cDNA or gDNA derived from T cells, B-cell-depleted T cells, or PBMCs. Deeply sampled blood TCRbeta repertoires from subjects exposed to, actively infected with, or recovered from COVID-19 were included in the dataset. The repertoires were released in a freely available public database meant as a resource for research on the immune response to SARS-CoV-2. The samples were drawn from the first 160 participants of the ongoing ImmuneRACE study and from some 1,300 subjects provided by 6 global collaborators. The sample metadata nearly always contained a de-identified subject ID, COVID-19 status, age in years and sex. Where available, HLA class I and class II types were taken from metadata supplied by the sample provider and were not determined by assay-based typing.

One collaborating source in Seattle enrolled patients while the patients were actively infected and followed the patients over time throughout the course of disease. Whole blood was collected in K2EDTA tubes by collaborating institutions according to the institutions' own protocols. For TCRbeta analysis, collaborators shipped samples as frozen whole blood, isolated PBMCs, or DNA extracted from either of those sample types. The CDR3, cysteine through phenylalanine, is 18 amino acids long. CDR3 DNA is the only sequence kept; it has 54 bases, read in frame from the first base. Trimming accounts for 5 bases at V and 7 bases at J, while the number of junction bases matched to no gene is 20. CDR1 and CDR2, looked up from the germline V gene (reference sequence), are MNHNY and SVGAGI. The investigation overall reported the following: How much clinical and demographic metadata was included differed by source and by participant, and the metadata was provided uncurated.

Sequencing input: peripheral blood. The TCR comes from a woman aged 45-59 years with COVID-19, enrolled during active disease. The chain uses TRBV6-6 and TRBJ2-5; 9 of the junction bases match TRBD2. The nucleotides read TGTGCCAGCAGTCTCGCTAGTGGACTAGCGCAGCAGATGGGGACCCAGTACTTC. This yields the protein CASSLASGLAQQMGTQYF.